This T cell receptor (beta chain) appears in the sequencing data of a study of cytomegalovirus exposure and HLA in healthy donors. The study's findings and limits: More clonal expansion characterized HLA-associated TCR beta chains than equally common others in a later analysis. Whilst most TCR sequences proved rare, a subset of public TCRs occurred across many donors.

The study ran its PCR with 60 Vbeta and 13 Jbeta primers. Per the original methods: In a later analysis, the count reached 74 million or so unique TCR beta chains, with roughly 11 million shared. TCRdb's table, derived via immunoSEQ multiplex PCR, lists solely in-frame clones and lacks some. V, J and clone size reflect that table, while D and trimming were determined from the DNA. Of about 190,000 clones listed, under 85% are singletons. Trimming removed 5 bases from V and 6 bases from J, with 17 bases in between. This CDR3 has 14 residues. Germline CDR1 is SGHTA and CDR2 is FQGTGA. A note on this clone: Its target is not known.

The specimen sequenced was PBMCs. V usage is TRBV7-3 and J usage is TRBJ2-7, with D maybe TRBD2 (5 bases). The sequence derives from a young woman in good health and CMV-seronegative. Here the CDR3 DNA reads TGTGCCAGCAGCGCCCAACCGGACGAGGGCGAGCAGTACTTC. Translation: CASSAQPDEGEQYF.